The 25 T cell receptor beta chains below all came from one sample that was sequenced in a study of PD-1 blockade in mismatch repair-deficient tumors. Using immunoSEQ multiplex PCR, the repertoire was profiled, and TCRdb retains in-frame clones only, with some absent. The sample has about 79,000 clones, 65% to 85% seen once. Sequences were derived from peripheral blood, sampled 44 weeks after starting pembrolizumab. The receptors originated from an adult with mismatch repair-deficient cancer.

The chain links TRBV30 to TRBJ1-1, with a possible D match to TRBD1 (5 bases). The ends were cut back, 2 bases at V and 3 bases at J, with 7 bases in the middle. CDR1 is GTSNPN and CDR2 is SVGIG in the germline V gene (reference sequence). CDR3 size: 12 residues. The CDR3: CAWSPGDTEAFF. The CDR3 DNA is TGTGCCTGGAGTCCGGGGGACACTGAAGCTTTCTTT.

The chain is built from TRBV2 and TRBJ1-1; weak D call: TRBD1 (5 bases). The V and J ends lost 7 bases and 1 base respectively, with 16 bases between them. This CDR3 has 15 residues. Germline loops: CDR1 SNHLY, CDR2 FYNNEI. CDR3 sequence (DNA): TGTGCCAGCACCCCATCTATAGACAGGAACACTGAAGCTTTCTTT. Amino acids: CASTPSIDRNTEAFF.

V gene TRBV7-6 combines with J gene TRBJ1-3, with 7 bases fitting TRBD1. The V gene's germline CDR1 is SGHVS and CDR2 FNYEAQ. This CDR3 spans 15 amino acids. With 3 bases clipped from V and 4 bases from J, the junction kept 6 bases outside the gene matches. The CDR3 loop is CASSLEGQSGNTIYF. The CDR3 region has the DNA TGTGCCAGCAGCTTGGAGGGACAGAGCGGAAACACCATATATTTT.

A single count supports this clone. The chain links TRBV30 to TRBJ2-3, with TRBD2 matching over 8 bases. The length of the CDR3 is 14 residues. Trimming cost V 1 base and J 3 bases; bases outside gene matches: 3. CDR1 and CDR2 (germline): GTSNPN, SVGIG (reference sequence). CDR3 sequence (DNA): TGTGCCTGGAGTGAAACGGGGGGGACAGATACGCAGTATTTT. This gives the protein CAWSETGGTDTQYF.

This chain uses TRBV5-1 with TRBJ2-7, with 8 nucleotides matching TRBD2. V dropped 4 bases and J dropped 4; count of bases not matched to a gene: 13. Looked up from germline, CDR1 is SGHRS and CDR2 is YFSETQ. The CDR3 covers 16 residues. The CDR3 nucleotides are TGCGCCAGCAGCCCGATCCTAGCGGGCCTACGATACGAGCAGTACTTC. Encoded protein: CASSPILAGLRYEQYF.

The V and J genes are TRBV29-1 and TRBJ1-2; 9 nucleotides line up with TRBD1. Germline CDR1 and CDR2: SQVTM and ANQGSEA. Trimming removed 4 bases from V and 4 bases from J; junction bases left unmatched: 16. This CDR3 is 17 amino acids long. CDR3 bases: TGCAGCGTTGCATCGGACAGGGGATCCCCTACTGGCTATGGCTACACCTTC. Amino acid sequence: CSVASDRGSPTGYGYTF.

V gene TRBV6-5 combines with J gene TRBJ1-5; D remains unclear. Trimming took 7 bases from V and 5 from J, leaving 9 bases between them. Germline CDR1 MNHEY, CDR2 SVGAGI. The CDR3 has 12 amino acids. CDR3 in DNA: TGTGCCAGCACAGGACCTGATCAGCCCCAGCATTTT. Protein product: CASTGPDQPQHF.

This chain connects TRBV11-3 to TRBJ2-7, with D possibly being TRBD1 (5 bases). Trimming stripped 0 bases from V and 3 bases from J, with 12 bases between. The CDR3 has 15 amino acids. From germline, CDR1 is SGHNT and CDR2 YENEEA. CDR3 residues: CASSLEGQGRYEQYF. CDR3 nucleotide sequence: TGTGCCAGCAGCTTAGAGGGCCAGGGCCGCTACGAGCAGTACTTC.

A few counts support this clone. The rearrangement links TRBV25-1 to TRBJ2-7; D is ambiguous. This CDR3 region has 11 residues. Trimming removed 3 bases at V and 6 bases at J, with 6 bases between. Germline V CDR1 and CDR2: MGHDK, SYGVNS. The CDR3 DNA is TGTGCCAGCAGTGACCCGTTCGAGCAGTACTTC. Its translation is CASSDPFEQYF.

A few counts support this clone. The V and J genes are TRBV11-2 and TRBJ2-3, with TRBD2 as a possible D gene (5 bases). Trimming pared 4 bases from V and 0 bases from J, leaving 14 bases between. The germline V gene encodes CDR1 SGHAT and CDR2 FQNNGV. This CDR3 contains 16 residues. CDR3 DNA: TGTGCCAGCAGCTGGGAGTTAGCGTACAGCACAGATACGCAGTATTTT. Its protein is CASSWELAYSTDTQYF.

The genes are TRBV7-9 and TRBJ2-1, with D perhaps TRBD1 (6 bases). CDR1 SEHNR and CDR2 FQNEAQ come from the germline V gene (reference sequence). Trimming took off 5 bases at V and 8 bases at J, with 16 bases between the two ends. The CDR3 is 14 residues long. CDR3 residues: CASSPVWGRDEQFF. As DNA, the CDR3 is TGTGCCAGCAGCCCCGTTTGGGGGCGGGATGAGCAGTTCTTC.

This chain uses TRBV11-2 with TRBJ1-1, with no clear D. V dropped 1 base and J dropped 4 bases, with 13 bases sitting between them. Germline lookup yields CDR1 SGHAT and CDR2 FQNNGV. The CDR3 is 15 amino acids. The DNA of the CDR3 is TGTGCCAGCAGCTTAGTCGGACTCGAGGGCACTGAAGCTTTCTTT. This translates into CASSLVGLEGTEAFF.

V usage is TRBV30 and J usage is TRBJ1-3; D ambiguous. The ends were cut back, 2 bases at V and 0 bases at J, with 11 bases in the middle. Per the germline V gene, CDR1 is GTSNPN and CDR2 is SVGIG (reference sequence). The CDR3 spans 15 residues. In DNA, the CDR3 is TGTGCCTGGAGTATCGGTGTCAGCTCTGGAAACACCATATATTTT. This sequence encodes CAWSIGVSSGNTIYF.

The genes are TRBV6-5 and TRBJ1-4; 10 bases are shared with TRBD1. The V and J ends lost 6 bases and 8 bases, in that order; junction bases with no gene match: 3. Germline-derived CDR1 and CDR2 are MNHEY and SVGAGI. CDR3 size: 13 residues. The CDR3 loop is CASRTGGDEKLFF. CDR3 sequence (DNA): TGTGCCAGCAGGACAGGGGGCGACGAAAAACTGTTTTTT.

The chain combines TRBV7-2 with TRBJ1-2; maybe TRBD1 (6 bases). V dropped 5 bases and J dropped 4 bases, with 11 bases sitting between them. Germline V gene sequence: CDR1 SGHTA, CDR2 FQGNSA. The CDR3 runs to 13 residues. CDR3 DNA sequence: TGTGCCAGCAGCCCCCCGGGGGCCTATGGCTACACCTTC. Translated: CASSPPGAYGYTF.

The chain uses TRBV5-1 and TRBJ2-6; D is ambiguous. V was clipped by 6 bases and J by 0 bases, with 7 bases between them. The CDR3 has 14 amino acids. Germline V gives CDR1 SGHRS, CDR2 YFSETQ. Here the CDR3 reads CASMWTSGANVLTF. The DNA of the CDR3 is TGCGCCAGCATGTGGACCTCTGGGGCCAACGTCCTGACTTTC.

The table lists this clone with a count of one. The V gene is TRBV11-2, the J gene TRBJ2-7; 9 bases agree with TRBD1. Germline lookup yields CDR1 SGHAT and CDR2 FQNNGV. The CDR3 spans 17 residues. After removal of 3 bases from V and 4 bases from J, the junction contained 13 bases not matched to a gene. The CDR3 DNA reads TGTGCCAGCAGCTTGGTTATTTCGCGGGACAGGGCTTACGAGCAGTACTTC. Translating it yields CASSLVISRDRAYEQYF.

The rearrangement links TRBV2 to TRBJ2-7; 8 positions agree with TRBD1. The junction had 6 bases not matched to a gene; V was cut back by 11 bases and J by 0 bases. The CDR3 totals 13 residues. CDR1 is SNHLY, CDR2 FYNNEI, per germline. The CDR3 protein is CAQTGDSSYEQYF. Here the CDR3 DNA reads TGTGCCCAGACAGGGGACAGCTCCTACGAGCAGTACTTC.

The chain recombines TRBV29-1 with TRBJ2-7, with D perhaps matching TRBD1 or TRBD2 (5 bases each). The germline gives CDR1 SQVTM, CDR2 ANQGSEA. The CDR3 is 16 residues long. V was cut by 2 bases and J by 2 bases, with 19 bases left in between. CDR3 in DNA: TGCAGCGTTGAATTGGTATCCGGGACGTCGGCCTACGAGCAGTACTTC. This gives the protein CSVELVSGTSAYEQYF.

V usage is TRBV6-5 and J usage is TRBJ2-7; no firm D call. This CDR3 comprises 12 residues. The germline V gene encodes CDR1 MNHEY and CDR2 SVGAGI. V dropped 0 bases and J dropped 3 bases, with 3 bases sitting between them. This chain's CDR3 is CASSYSDYEQYF. CDR3 nucleotides: TGTGCCAGCAGTTACTCGGACTACGAGCAGTACTTC.

This chain uses TRBV11-3 with TRBJ2-2; TRBD2 matches 11 bases. Per the germline V gene, CDR1 is SGHNT and CDR2 is YENEEA. Trimming at V came to 5 bases and at J to 5 bases, leaving 10 bases not matched to a gene. CDR3 length: 17 amino acids. The CDR3 coding sequence is TGTGCCAGCAGCGTCGGGACTAGCGGAGACGGAACCGGGGAGCTGTTTTTT. It codes for CASSVGTSGDGTGELFF.

The chain joins TRBV6-5 to TRBJ2-7; 7 nucleotides line up with TRBD1. The J segment lost 2 bases and the V segment lost 4 bases, leaving 8 bases of the junction unmatched. Germline assignment: CDR1 MNHEY and CDR2 SVGAGI. CDR3 length equals 15 residues. The CDR3 region has the DNA TGTGCCAGCAGTTCCGCCGGGACAGAAGCCTACGAGCAGTACTTC. It codes for CASSSAGTEAYEQYF.

The chain joins TRBV7-9 to TRBJ2-1; no clear D. Trimming pared 3 bases from V and 9 bases from J, leaving 9 bases between. This CDR3 region has 12 residues. Germline CDR1 reads SEHNR; CDR2 reads FQNEAQ (reference sequence). The CDR3 DNA sequence: TGTGCCAGCAGCTTGGTCTTTCGTGAGCAGTTCTTC. It is translated as CASSLVFREQFF. The complete variable domain, with remaining parts taken from reference TRBV7-9 and TRBJ2-1, reads DTGVSQNPRHKITKRGQNVTFRCDPISEHNRLYWYRQTLGQGPEFLTYFQNEAQLEKSRLLSDRFSAERPKGSFSTLEIQRTEQGDSAMYLCASSLVFREQFFGPGTRLTVL.

This chain uses TRBV19 with TRBJ2-1, with a tentative D call TRBD1 (5 bases). Germline loops: CDR1 LNHDA, CDR2 SQIVND (reference sequence). V was clipped by 3 bases and J by 0 bases, with 9 bases between them. The CDR3 is made up of 15 amino acids. CDR3 coding DNA: TGTGCCAGTAGTATGCCAGGGTACTCCTACAATGAGCAGTTCTTC. Protein: CASSMPGYSYNEQFF.

The V and J genes are TRBV5-6 and TRBJ2-1; 7 nucleotides match TRBD2. The germline CDR1 and CDR2 sequences are SGHDT and YYEEEE. CDR3 length: 17 amino acids. V lost 6 bases, J lost 3 bases, and 15 bases stayed unmatched. The CDR3 sequence is CASTGRWRAGLYNEQFF. CDR3 nucleotide sequence: TGTGCCAGCACGGGCCGGTGGCGAGCGGGGCTCTACAATGAGCAGTTCTTC.